This TCR beta chain was documented in a study of identical twins. Study results and caveats: Twins showed weaker excess sharing in their beta out-of-frame sequences.

This clonotype was seen a few times. Its antigen is not known. A single record per CDR3 protein comes from TCRdb applying MiXCR to the 5' RACE reads. The table has a few hundred thousand distinct CDR3 sequences, roughly an eighth seen once. Trimming removed 5 bases at V and 4 bases at J, with 7 bases between. Germline V gene sequence: CDR1 SGDLS, CDR2 YYNGEE. The CDR3 loop spans 11 amino acids. These sequences were also reported in another study, on yellow fever vaccine responses in identical twins.

The TCR comes from a woman between 18 and 29 years old in good health. What was sequenced was CD8+ T cells sorted from blood. The rearrangement links TRBV9 to TRBJ2-7; no clear D gene. CDR3 nucleotides: TGTGCCAGCAGACATCAATACGAGCAGTACTTC. It codes for CASRHQYEQYF.